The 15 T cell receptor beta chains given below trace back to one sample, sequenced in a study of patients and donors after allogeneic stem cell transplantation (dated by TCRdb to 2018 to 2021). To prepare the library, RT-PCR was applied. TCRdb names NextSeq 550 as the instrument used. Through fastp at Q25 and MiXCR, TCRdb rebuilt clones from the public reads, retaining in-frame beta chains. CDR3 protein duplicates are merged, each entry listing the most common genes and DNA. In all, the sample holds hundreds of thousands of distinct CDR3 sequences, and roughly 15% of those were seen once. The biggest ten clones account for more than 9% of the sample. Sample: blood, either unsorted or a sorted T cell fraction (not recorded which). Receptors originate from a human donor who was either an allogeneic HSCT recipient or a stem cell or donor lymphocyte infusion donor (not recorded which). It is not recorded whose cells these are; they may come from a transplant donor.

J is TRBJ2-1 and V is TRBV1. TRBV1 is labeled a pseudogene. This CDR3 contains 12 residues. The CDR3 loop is CTSSQDNAQQFF. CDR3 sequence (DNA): TGCACCAGCAGCCAAGATAACGCTCAGCAGTTCTTC.

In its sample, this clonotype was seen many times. The DNA of the CDR3 is TGTGCCAGCAGCCAAGACTTGGAGGGGGTAGCTTTCTTT. This gives the protein CASSQDLEGVAFF. This chain joins TRBV14 and TRBJ1-1; D possibly corresponds to TRBD1 (6 bases). The length of the CDR3 is 13 residues. The germline V gene encodes CDR1 SGHDN and CDR2 FVKESK. Trimming removed 0 bases at V and 10 bases at J, with 12 bases between.

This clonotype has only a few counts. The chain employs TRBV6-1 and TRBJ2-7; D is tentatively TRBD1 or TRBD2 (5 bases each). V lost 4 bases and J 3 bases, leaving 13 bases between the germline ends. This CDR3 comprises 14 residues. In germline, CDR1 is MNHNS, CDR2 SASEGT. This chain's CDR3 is CASSVGDSRYEQYF. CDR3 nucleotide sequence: TGTGCCAGCAGTGTGGGAGACAGCCGCTACGAGCAGTACTTC.

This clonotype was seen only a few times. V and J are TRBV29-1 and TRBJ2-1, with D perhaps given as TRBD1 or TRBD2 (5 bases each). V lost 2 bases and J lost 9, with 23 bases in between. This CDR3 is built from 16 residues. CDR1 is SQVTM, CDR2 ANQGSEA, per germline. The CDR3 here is CSVEPSTATIGGEQFF. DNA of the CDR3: TGCAGCGTTGAACCCTCGACAGCCACGATTGGGGGTGAGCAGTTCTTC.

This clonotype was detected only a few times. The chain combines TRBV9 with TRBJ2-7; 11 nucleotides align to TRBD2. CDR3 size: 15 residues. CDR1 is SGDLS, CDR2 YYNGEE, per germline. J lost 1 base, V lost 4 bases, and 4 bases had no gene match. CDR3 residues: CASSSGTSGSYEQYF. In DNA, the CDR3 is TGTGCCAGCAGCTCCGGGACTAGCGGTTCCTACGAGCAGTACTTC.

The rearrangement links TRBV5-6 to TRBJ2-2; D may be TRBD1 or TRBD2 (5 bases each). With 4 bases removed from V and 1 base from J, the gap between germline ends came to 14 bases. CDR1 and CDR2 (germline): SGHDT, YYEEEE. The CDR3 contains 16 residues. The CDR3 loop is CASSGMGTVNTGELFF. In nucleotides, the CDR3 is TGTGCCAGCAGCGGTATGGGGACGGTGAACACCGGGGAGCTGTTTTTT.

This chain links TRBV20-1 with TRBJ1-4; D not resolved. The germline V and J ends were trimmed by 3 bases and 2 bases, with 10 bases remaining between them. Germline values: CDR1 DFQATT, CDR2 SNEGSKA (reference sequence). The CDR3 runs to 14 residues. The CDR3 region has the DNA TGCAGTGCTAGTCTTATGCGGACTAATGAAAAACTGTTTTTT. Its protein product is CSASLMRTNEKLFF.

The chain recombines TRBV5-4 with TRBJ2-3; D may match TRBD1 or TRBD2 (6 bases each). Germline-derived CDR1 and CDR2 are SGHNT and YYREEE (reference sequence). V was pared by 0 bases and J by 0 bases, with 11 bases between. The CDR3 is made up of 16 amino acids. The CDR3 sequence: CASSLAGALSTDTQYF. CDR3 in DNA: TGTGCCAGCAGCTTGGCGGGGGCACTAAGCACAGATACGCAGTATTTT.

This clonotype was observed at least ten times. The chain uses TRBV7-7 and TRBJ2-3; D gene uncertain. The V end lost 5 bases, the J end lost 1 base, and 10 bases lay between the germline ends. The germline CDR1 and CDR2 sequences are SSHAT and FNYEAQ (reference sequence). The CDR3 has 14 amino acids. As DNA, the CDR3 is TGTGCCAGCAGCCCCAGCGAGGGCACAGATACGCAGTATTTT. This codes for CASSPSEGTDTQYF.

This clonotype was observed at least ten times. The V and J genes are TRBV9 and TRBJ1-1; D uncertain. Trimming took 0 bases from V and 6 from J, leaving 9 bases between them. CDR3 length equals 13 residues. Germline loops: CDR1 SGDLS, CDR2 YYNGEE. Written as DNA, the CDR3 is TGTGCCAGCAGCGTAGTAGGGAGGGCTGAAGCTTTCTTT. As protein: CASSVVGRAEAFF.

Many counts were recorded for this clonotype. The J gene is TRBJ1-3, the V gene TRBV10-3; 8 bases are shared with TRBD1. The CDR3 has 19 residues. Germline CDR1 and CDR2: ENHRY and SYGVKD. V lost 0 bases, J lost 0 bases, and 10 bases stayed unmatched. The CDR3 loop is CAISESGSGQGLSGNTIYF. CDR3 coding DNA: TGTGCCATCAGTGAGTCGGGTAGCGGACAGGGACTCTCTGGAAACACCATATATTTT.

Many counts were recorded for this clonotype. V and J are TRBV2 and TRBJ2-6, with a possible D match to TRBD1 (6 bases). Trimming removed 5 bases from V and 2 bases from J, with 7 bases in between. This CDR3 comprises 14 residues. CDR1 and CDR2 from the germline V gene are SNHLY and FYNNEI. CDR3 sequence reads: CASSTGPGANVLTF. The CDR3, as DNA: TGTGCCAGCAGTACAGGGCCTGGGGCCAACGTCCTGACTTTC.

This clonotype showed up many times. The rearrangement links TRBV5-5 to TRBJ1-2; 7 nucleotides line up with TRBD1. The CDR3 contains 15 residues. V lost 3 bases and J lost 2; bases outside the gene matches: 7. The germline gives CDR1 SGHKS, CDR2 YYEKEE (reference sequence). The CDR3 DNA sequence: TGTGCCAGCAGCTCATCCCGGGACAGAAACTATGGCTACACCTTC. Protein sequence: CASSSSRDRNYGYTF.

CDR3 coding DNA: TGTGCCAGCAGCACCAGAGGACTACACAAAGGAGATACGCAGTATTTT. It codes for CASSTRGLHKGDTQYF. The chain carries TRBV5-4 and TRBJ2-3, with D maybe TRBD2 (6 bases). The V and J ends lost 4 bases and 5 bases respectively, with 20 bases between them. Germline loops: CDR1 SGHNT, CDR2 YYREEE (reference sequence). This CDR3 comprises 16 residues.

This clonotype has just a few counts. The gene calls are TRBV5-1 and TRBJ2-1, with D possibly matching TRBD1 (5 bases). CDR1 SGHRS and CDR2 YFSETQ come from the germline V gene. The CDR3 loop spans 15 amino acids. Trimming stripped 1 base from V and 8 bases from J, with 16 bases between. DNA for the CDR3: TGCGCCAGCAGCTTGATGGCAGGGAATCTGTATGAGCAGTTCTTC. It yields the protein CASSLMAGNLYEQFF.